A single sample is the source of the 20 T cell receptor beta chains below, sequenced in a study of somatic mutations in cytotoxic T cells in rheumatoid arthritis. Clones were sequenced by immunoSEQ multiplex PCR, and TCRdb holds only the in-frame ones, with some missing. The sample contains 13,000 to 15,000 clones, around 70% of which appear only once. Sequencing was carried out using CD8+ T cells sorted from blood. The origin of the receptors is an adult with rheumatoid arthritis.

The J gene is TRBJ2-7, the V gene TRBV6-1, with D maybe TRBD1 (6 bases). Germline CDR1 reads MNHNS; CDR2 reads SASEGT. The CDR3 has 14 amino acids. V was shortened by 4 bases and J by 2 bases, with 12 bases between the two germline ends. The CDR3 nucleotides read TGTGCCAGCAGTGTTTTCGCAGGGGCCTACGAGCAGTACTTC. It codes for CASSVFAGAYEQYF.

The chain has TRBV5-6 and TRBJ2-6; D unresolved. The V end was cut by 4 bases, the J end by 0 bases, with 8 bases between. CDR1 and CDR2 from the germline V gene are SGHDT and YYEEEE. The CDR3 extends over 15 amino acids. The CDR3 nucleotides are TGTGCCAGCAGCCCGAGATTCTCTGGGGCCAACGTCCTGACTTTC. Its protein product is CASSPRFSGANVLTF. The full variable domain, in which reference TRBV5-6 and TRBJ2-6 provide the parts outside the CDR3, is DAGVTQSPTHLIKTRGQQVTLRCSPKSGHDTVSWYQQALGQGPQFIFQYYEEEERQRGNFPDRFSGHQFPNYSSELNVNALLLGDSALYLCASSPRFSGANVLTFGAGSRLTVL.

The rearrangement joins TRBV9 to TRBJ2-1; weak D call: TRBD1 (5 bases). This CDR3 comprises 13 residues. V lost 3 bases and J lost 3, with 7 bases in between. Germline CDR1 reads SGDLS; CDR2 reads YYNGEE. CDR3 sequence (DNA): TGTGCCAGCAGCGCAGGACACTACAATGAGCAGTTCTTC. It is translated as CASSAGHYNEQFF. Full variable domain (outside the CDR3, taken from reference TRBV9 and TRBJ2-1): DSGVTQTPKHLITATGQRVTLRCSPRSGDLSVYWYQQSLDQGLQFLIQYYNGEERAKGNILERFSAQQFPDLHSELNLSSLELGDSALYFCASSAGHYNEQFFGPGTRLTVL.

The chain couples TRBV5-4 to TRBJ2-7, with 7 bases identical to TRBD1. The junction had 4 bases not matched to a gene; V was cut back by 1 base and J by 0 bases. The CDR3 totals 15 residues. CDR1 SGHNT and CDR2 YYREEE come from the germline V gene (reference sequence). The CDR3: CASSLKGTASYEQYF. As DNA, the CDR3 is TGTGCCAGCAGCTTGAAAGGGACAGCCTCCTACGAGCAGTACTTC.

The V call is TRBV27, the J call TRBJ2-2, with D tentatively TRBD1 (5 bases). The CDR3 runs 16 residues. V was cut by 5 bases and J by 6 bases, with 19 bases left in between. Looked up from germline, CDR1 is MNHEY and CDR2 is SMNVEV (reference sequence). The CDR3 here is CASSQGQGYLAGELFF. CDR3 in DNA: TGTGCCAGCAGTCAAGGACAAGGGTATCTCGCCGGGGAGCTGTTTTTT.

The chain combines TRBV7-9 with TRBJ1-1; D gene ambiguous. The length of the CDR3 is 11 residues. Germline-derived CDR1 and CDR2 are SEHNR and FQNEAQ (reference sequence). Trimming left V 6 bases short and J 6 bases short, with 8 bases between. As DNA, the CDR3 is TGTGCCAGCAGACTAGGGCCTGAAGCTTTCTTT. It is translated as CASRLGPEAFF.

This chain links TRBV7-9 with TRBJ2-2; 12 bases line up with TRBD2. CDR3 length: 16 residues. Germline V CDR1 and CDR2: SEHNR, FQNEAQ (reference sequence). Germline trimming cut 1 base from V and 7 bases from J; bases unmatched to any gene: 4. The CDR3 DNA sequence: TGTGCCAGCAGCTTAGTGACTAGCGGGGGCAGCGGGGAGCTGTTTTTT. Residues: CASSLVTSGGSGELFF.

This chain joins TRBV6-1 and TRBJ2-3; no definite D call. The CDR3 length is 14 residues. V lost 2 bases and J 5 bases, leaving 11 bases between the germline ends. The germline V gene has CDR1 MNHNS and CDR2 SASEGT. The CDR3 loop reads CASSEWEKIDTQYF. The CDR3 bases are TGTGCCAGCAGTGAATGGGAAAAGATAGATACGCAGTATTTT.

In this sample, this clone turned up a few times. The V and J genes are TRBV7-9 and TRBJ1-1; no clear D gene. This CDR3 spans 15 amino acids. Trimming left V 5 bases short and J 1 base short, with 14 bases between. CDR1 and CDR2 (germline): SEHNR, FQNEAQ (reference sequence). CDR3 sequence reads: CASSARTGGNTEAFF. In nucleotides, the CDR3 is TGTGCCAGCAGCGCAAGAACCGGTGGGAACACTGAAGCTTTCTTT. The variable domain in full, completed from reference TRBV7-9 and TRBJ1-1, reads DTGVSQNPRHKITKRGQNVTFRCDPISEHNRLYWYRQTLGQGPEFLTYFQNEAQLEKSRLLSDRFSAERPKGSFSTLEIQRTEQGDSAMYLCASSARTGGNTEAFFGQGTRLTVV.

The chain carries TRBV25-1 and TRBJ1-2; no clear D. V was pared by 3 bases and J by 4 bases, with 15 bases between. Germline V CDR1 and CDR2: MGHDK, SYGVNS. This CDR3 comprises 15 residues. CDR3 in amino acids: CASSDGTWSPYGYTF. The CDR3 DNA follows: TGTGCCAGCAGTGACGGAACCTGGAGCCCCTATGGCTACACCTTC.

This clone was detected only a few times. The chain carries TRBV7-9 and TRBJ1-1, with 9 bases fitting TRBD1. Germline loops: CDR1 SEHNR, CDR2 FQNEAQ (reference sequence). The CDR3 is 16 amino acids. Trimming removed 5 bases from V and 1 base from J; junction bases left unmatched: 8. CDR3 nucleotides: TGTGCCAGCAGCCACACAGGGGGCGCAGGGAACACTGAAGCTTTCTTT. This gives the protein CASSHTGGAGNTEAFF.

V is TRBV4-1 and J is TRBJ2-1; D unresolved. Per germline, CDR1 MGHRA and CDR2 YSYEKL. The CDR3 has 15 residues. Between the trimmed V and J ends, which lost 1 base and 4 bases, there was a span of 11 bases. CDR3 bases: TGCGCCAGCAGCCAAGCCCCCCCATCTTACAATGAGCAGTTCTTC. It yields the protein CASSQAPPSYNEQFF.

This clone came up once. The chain employs TRBV5-4 and TRBJ2-1, with D tentatively TRBD2 (5 bases). The V gene lost 3 bases and the J gene lost 5 bases, with 18 bases spanning the gap. This CDR3 has 16 residues. CDR1 and CDR2 from the germline V gene are SGHNT and YYREEE (reference sequence). CDR3 nucleotide sequence: TGTGCCAGCAGCTCTGATAGAGCGGAATTAGACAATGAGCAGTTCTTC. Residues: CASSSDRAELDNEQFF.

This clone occurred once. V gene TRBV7-9 combines with J gene TRBJ1-1; D is possibly TRBD1 (5 bases). This CDR3 has 13 residues. V shed 11 bases and J shed 3 bases, with 16 bases lying between them. CDR1 and CDR2 (germline): SEHNR, FQNEAQ (reference sequence). The CDR3 DNA reads as TGTGCCCCACGTGGGGTGGGGGACACTGAAGCTTTCTTT. Translated, it gives CAPRGVGDTEAFF.

This chain uses TRBV13 with TRBJ1-1; D gene ambiguous. Germline CDR1 and CDR2: PRHDT and FYEKMQ (reference sequence). Trimming stripped 0 bases from V and 0 bases from J, with 14 bases between. CDR3 length equals 17 residues. The DNA for the CDR3 is TGTGCCAGCAGCTTAGGCCCCAGCATAGGGATGAACACTGAAGCTTTCTTT. It encodes CASSLGPSIGMNTEAFF.

This chain connects TRBV15 to TRBJ2-3; D is perhaps TRBD2 (5 bases). V lost 5 bases to trimming and J lost 4 bases, with 13 bases between them. Germline-derived CDR1 and CDR2 are LNHNV and YYDKDF (reference sequence). The CDR3 length is 14 residues. The CDR3 is CATSPSGGADTQYF. CDR3 sequence (DNA): TGTGCCACCAGCCCGAGCGGCGGAGCAGATACGCAGTATTTT.

The chain couples TRBV4-2 to TRBJ2-2; tentative D call: TRBD2 (6 bases). CDR1 and CDR2 (germline): LGHNA, YNFKEQ. Trimming took off 4 bases at V and 2 bases at J, with 14 bases between the two ends. CDR3 length: 16 residues. CDR3 DNA: TGTGCCAGCAGCCCCGAGGAGGGGTTCAACACCGGGGAGCTGTTTTTT. Its protein product is CASSPEEGFNTGELFF.

This rearrangement joins TRBV19 to TRBJ1-1, with D possibly matching TRBD1 (5 bases). The CDR3 contains 13 residues. The V and J ends lost 8 bases and 0 bases respectively, with 10 bases between them. Germline V gene lookup returns CDR1 LNHDA and CDR2 SQIVND (reference sequence). The CDR3 sequence is CASGGGLNTEAFF. CDR3 bases: TGTGCCAGTGGGGGAGGGCTGAACACTGAAGCTTTCTTT.

V gene TRBV7-9 combines with J gene TRBJ2-1, with 11 bases identical to TRBD1. The J segment lost 7 bases and the V segment lost 7 bases, leaving 6 bases of the junction unmatched. The CDR3 contains 14 residues. Germline V gene lookup returns CDR1 SEHNR and CDR2 FQNEAQ (reference sequence). CDR3 DNA: TGTGCCAGCATGCCGGGACAGGGGGATAATGAGCAGTTCTTC. Protein: CASMPGQGDNEQFF. Variable domain in full (rest from reference TRBV7-9 and TRBJ2-1): DTGVSQNPRHKITKRGQNVTFRCDPISEHNRLYWYRQTLGQGPEFLTYFQNEAQLEKSRLLSDRFSAERPKGSFSTLEIQRTEQGDSAMYLCASMPGQGDNEQFFGPGTRLTVL.

This chain connects TRBV6-5 to TRBJ2-7; TRBD1 matches at 9 bases. Germline V lookup: CDR1 MNHEY, CDR2 SVGAGI. CDR3 size: 15 residues. J lost 7 bases, V lost 2 bases, and 9 bases had no gene match. In DNA form, the CDR3 reads TGTGCCAGCAGTTACCGCACAGGGGGCAGGGGAGAGCAGTACTTC. Its translation is CASSYRTGGRGEQYF.